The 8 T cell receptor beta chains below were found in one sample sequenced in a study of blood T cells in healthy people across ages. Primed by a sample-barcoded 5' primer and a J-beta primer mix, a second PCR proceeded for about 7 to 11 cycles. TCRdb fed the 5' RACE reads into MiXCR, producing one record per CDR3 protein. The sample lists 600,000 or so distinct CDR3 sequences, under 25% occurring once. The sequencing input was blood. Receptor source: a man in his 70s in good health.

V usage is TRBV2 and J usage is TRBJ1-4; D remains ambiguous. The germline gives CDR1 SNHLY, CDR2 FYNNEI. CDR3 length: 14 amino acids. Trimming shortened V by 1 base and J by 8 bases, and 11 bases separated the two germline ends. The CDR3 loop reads CASSEGSRREKLFF. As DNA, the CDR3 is TGTGCCAGCAGTGAAGGATCCCGACGGGAAAAACTGTTTTTT.

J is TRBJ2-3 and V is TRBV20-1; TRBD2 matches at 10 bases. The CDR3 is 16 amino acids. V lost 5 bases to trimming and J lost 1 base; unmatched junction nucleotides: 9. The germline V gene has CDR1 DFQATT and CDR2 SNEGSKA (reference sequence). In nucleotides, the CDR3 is TGCAGTGCTGGGGTACGGCTAGCGGGAGGCACAGATACGCAGTATTTT. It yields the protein CSAGVRLAGGTDTQYF.

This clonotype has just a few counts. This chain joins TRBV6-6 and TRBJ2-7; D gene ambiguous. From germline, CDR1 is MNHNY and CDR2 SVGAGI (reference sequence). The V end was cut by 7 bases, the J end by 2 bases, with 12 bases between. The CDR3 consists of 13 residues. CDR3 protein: CASKFQEPYEQYF. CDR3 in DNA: TGTGCCAGCAAGTTCCAGGAGCCCTACGAGCAGTACTTC.

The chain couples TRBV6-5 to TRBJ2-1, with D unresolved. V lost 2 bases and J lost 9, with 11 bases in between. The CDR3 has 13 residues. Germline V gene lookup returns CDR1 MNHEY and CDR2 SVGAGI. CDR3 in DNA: TGTGCCAGCAGTTACCCTTCTTGGGGTGAGCAGTTCTTC. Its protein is CASSYPSWGEQFF.

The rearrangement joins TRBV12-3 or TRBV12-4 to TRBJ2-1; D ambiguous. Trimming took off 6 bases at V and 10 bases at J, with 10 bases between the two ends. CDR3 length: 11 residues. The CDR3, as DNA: TGTGCCAGCAGAGATCTCCGGGAGCAGTTCTTC. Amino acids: CASRDLREQFF.

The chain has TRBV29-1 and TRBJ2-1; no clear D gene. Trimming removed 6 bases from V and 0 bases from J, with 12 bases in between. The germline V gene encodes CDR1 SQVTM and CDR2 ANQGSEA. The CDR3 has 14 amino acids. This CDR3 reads CSVDTTNSYNEQFF. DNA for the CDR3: TGCAGCGTCGATACTACCAACTCCTACAATGAGCAGTTCTTC.

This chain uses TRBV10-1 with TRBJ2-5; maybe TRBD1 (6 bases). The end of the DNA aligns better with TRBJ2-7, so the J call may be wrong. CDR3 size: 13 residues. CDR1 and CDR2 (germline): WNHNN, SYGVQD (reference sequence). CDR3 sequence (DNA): TGCGCCAGCAGTGAGGGGGGCTTCTACGAGCAGTACTTC. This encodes CASSEGGFYEQYF.

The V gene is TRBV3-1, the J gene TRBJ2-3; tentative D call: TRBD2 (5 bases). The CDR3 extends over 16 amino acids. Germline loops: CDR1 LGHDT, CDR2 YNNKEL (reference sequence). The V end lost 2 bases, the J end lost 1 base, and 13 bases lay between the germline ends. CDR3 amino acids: CASSQFSGGRTDTQYF. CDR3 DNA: TGTGCCAGCAGCCAATTTTCCGGAGGTCGCACAGATACGCAGTATTTT.